This T cell receptor beta chain is from a study of blood T cell repertoires in COVID-19. Study-wide context: Samples of COVID-19 (acute and convalescent) were obtained from the United States, Italy and Spain.

V was trimmed by 1 base and J by 2 bases, leaving 13 bases between them. CDR3 length equals 16 residues. CDR1 and CDR2 (germline): SGHAT, FQNNGV. Original data processing: How many nucleated cells were present was estimated from reference gene primer amplification. Libraries were prepared by immunoSEQ multiplex PCR; TCRdb keeps only in-frame clonotypes and omits some of them. V and J calls and clone size are as listed in that table; D and trimming were resolved from the DNA. The table includes some 70,000 clones, approximately 83% detected once. The TCR sequence derives from a man older than 75 with acute or convalescent COVID-19. The sequenced sample was peripheral blood. The chain links TRBV11-2 to TRBJ2-3, with D tentatively TRBD1 (6 bases). Written as DNA, the CDR3 is TGTGCCAGCAGCTTAGTTCTAGGGGGTCCCACAGATACGCAGTATTTT. This sequence encodes CASSLVLGGPTDTQYF.